Listed below are T cell receptor beta chains from one sample, sequenced in a study of metastatic and nonmetastatic thyroid tumors. TCRdb re-called the PCR reads with MiXCR. Found here are 15,000 to 25,000 clones, approximately 24% of them singletons; the top ten hold 2.5% to 3.5%. Sample: blood. The receptors originated from a male donor with papillary thyroid cancer or a benign thyroid nodule (not recorded which). Some clones in this sample may be carry-over from other donors' samples. Each CDR3 is given with its conserved first and last residue. A D gene is named only where the DNA matches it firmly. Not every row has a clone size; where given, it reads once, few, many or a size class.

d_gene: TRBD1; abundance: -; j_gene: TRBJ2-5; v_gene: TRBV28; CDR3aa: CASFAAGGKETQYF; CDR3nt: TGTGCCAGTTTTGCGGCAGGGGGTAAAGAGACCCAGTACTTC
d_gene: -; abundance: -; j_gene: TRBJ2-5; v_gene: TRBV10-3; CDR3aa: CAISEHQETHYF; CDR3nt: TGTGCTATCAGTGAGCACCAAGAGACCCATTACTTC
d_gene: TRBD2; abundance: once; j_gene: TRBJ2-7; v_gene: TRBV4-2; CDR3aa: CASSQEASGSDEQYF; CDR3nt: TGTGCCAGCAGCCAAGAAGCGAGCGGGAGCGACGAGCAGTACTTC
d_gene: -; abundance: medium-sized; j_gene: TRBJ2-3; v_gene: TRBV24-1; CDR3aa: CATSGPRTDTQYF; CDR3nt: TGTGCCACCAGTGGTCCCCGCACAGATACGCAGTATTTT
d_gene: -; abundance: -; j_gene: TRBJ2-1; v_gene: TRBV14; CDR3aa: CASSQYGRGLYNEQFF; CDR3nt: TGTGCCAGCAGCCAATATGGGAGGGGGTTGTACAATGAGCAGTTCTTC
d_gene: -; abundance: -; j_gene: TRBJ2-1; v_gene: TRBV7-2; CDR3aa: CASSLAAGLYSNEQFF; CDR3nt: TGTGCCAGCAGCTTAGCCGCGGGACTCTATTCCAATGAGCAGTTCTTC
d_gene: TRBD1; abundance: few; j_gene: TRBJ2-7; v_gene: TRBV28; CDR3aa: CASRPDRASSYEQYF; CDR3nt: TGTGCCAGCAGGCCAGACAGGGCCAGCTCCTACGAGCAGTACTTC
d_gene: -; abundance: -; j_gene: TRBJ2-2; v_gene: TRBV10-3; CDR3aa: CAITGVDTGELFF; CDR3nt: TGTGCCATCACGGGTGTAGACACCGGGGAGCTGTTTTTT
d_gene: -; abundance: medium-sized; j_gene: TRBJ2-5; v_gene: TRBV6-5; CDR3aa: CASSYSLRVKGETQYF; CDR3nt: TGTGCCAGCAGTTACTCACTCCGGGTCAAGGGAGAGACCCAGTACTTC
d_gene: -; abundance: medium-sized; j_gene: TRBJ2-3; v_gene: TRBV28; CDR3aa: CASSLFGQGGDTQYF; CDR3nt: TGTGCCAGCAGTTTATTCGGACAGGGAGGGGATACGCAGTATTTT
d_gene: -; abundance: -; j_gene: TRBJ2-3; v_gene: TRBV15; CDR3aa: CATSRDQADTDTQYF; CDR3nt: TGTGCAACCAGCAGAGATCAGGCAGACACAGATACGCAGTATTTT
d_gene: -; abundance: medium-sized; j_gene: TRBJ1-1; v_gene: TRBV20-1; CDR3aa: CSAREGVVNTEAFF; CDR3nt: TGCAGTGCTAGAGAGGGGGTGGTGAACACTGAAGCTTTCTTT
d_gene: TRBD1; abundance: few; j_gene: TRBJ2-7; v_gene: TRBV6-6; CDR3aa: CASSYRDRSDEQYF; CDR3nt: TGTGCCAGCAGTTACCGGGACAGGTCGGACGAGCAGTACTTC
d_gene: -; abundance: -; j_gene: TRBJ2-1; v_gene: TRBV19; CDR3aa: CVSRNKATWWNNEQFF; CDR3nt: TGTGTCAGTAGAAATAAGGCGACATGGTGGAACAATGAGCAGTTCTTC
d_gene: -; abundance: many; j_gene: TRBJ1-5; v_gene: TRBV5-1; CDR3aa: CASSLETGNQPQHF; CDR3nt: TGCGCCAGCAGCTTGGAAACAGGGAATCAGCCCCAGCATTTT
d_gene: TRBD1; abundance: -; j_gene: TRBJ1-1; v_gene: TRBV11-3; CDR3aa: CASSPMTGWNTEAFF; CDR3nt: TGTGCCAGCAGCCCCATGACAGGGTGGAACACTGAAGCTTTCTTT
d_gene: -; abundance: few; j_gene: TRBJ1-2; v_gene: TRBV11-2; CDR3aa: CASSPNRAGGYTF; CDR3nt: TGTGCCAGCAGCCCAAATCGGGCCGGTGGCTACACCTTC
d_gene: TRBD2; abundance: few; j_gene: TRBJ2-7; v_gene: TRBV28; CDR3aa: CASSTWTSGRASYEQYF; CDR3nt: TGTGCCAGCAGTACCTGGACTAGCGGGAGGGCCTCATACGAGCAGTACTTC
d_gene: -; abundance: few; j_gene: TRBJ1-6; v_gene: TRBV12-3/TRBV12-4; CDR3aa: CASSIRPRNSPLHF; CDR3nt: TGTGCCAGCAGCATCCGACCGAGAAATTCACCCCTCCACTTT
d_gene: TRBD2; abundance: -; j_gene: TRBJ2-1; v_gene: TRBV6-4; CDR3aa: CASSENGGEYNEQFF; CDR3nt: TGTGCCAGCAGTGAAAACGGGGGGGAGTACAATGAGCAGTTCTTC
d_gene: -; abundance: -; j_gene: TRBJ2-3; v_gene: TRBV5-1; CDR3aa: CSSSPLKGIGTYTQYF; CDR3nt: TGCTCCAGCAGCCCCCTTAAGGGGATAGGTACGTATACGCAGTATTTT
d_gene: TRBD1; abundance: medium-sized; j_gene: TRBJ1-3; v_gene: TRBV20-1; CDR3aa: CSARAEQGSIYF; CDR3nt: TGCAGTGCTAGAGCGGAACAGGGGTCCATATATTTT
d_gene: TRBD2; abundance: -; j_gene: TRBJ2-5; v_gene: TRBV5-1; CDR3aa: CASSLETSGNQETQYF; CDR3nt: TGCGCCAGCAGCCTAGAGACTAGCGGTAACCAAGAGACCCAGTACTTC
d_gene: -; abundance: -; j_gene: TRBJ2-7; v_gene: TRBV6-1; CDR3aa: CASRRSGSSYEQYF; CDR3nt: TGTGCCAGCAGGAGAAGTGGTAGCTCCTACGAGCAGTACTTC
d_gene: -; abundance: few; j_gene: TRBJ2-7; v_gene: TRBV27; CDR3aa: CASGPRGVYEQYF; CDR3nt: TGTGCCAGCGGGCCTAGGGGGGTCTACGAGCAGTACTTC
d_gene: -; abundance: -; j_gene: TRBJ1-5; v_gene: TRBV6-1; CDR3aa: CASRPQGPHQPQHF; CDR3nt: TGTGCCAGCAGGCCACAGGGACCCCATCAGCCCCAGCATTTT
d_gene: -; abundance: many; j_gene: TRBJ2-5; v_gene: TRBV20-1; CDR3aa: CSARGHGPPGETQYF; CDR3nt: TGCAGTGCTAGAGGACATGGGCCCCCTGGAGAGACCCAGTACTTC
d_gene: TRBD2; abundance: -; j_gene: TRBJ2-1; v_gene: TRBV5-1; CDR3aa: CASSLVGSSGSSNEQFF; CDR3nt: TGCGCCAGCAGCTTGGTGGGTTCTAGCGGGAGCTCCAATGAGCAGTTCTTC
d_gene: TRBD1; abundance: -; j_gene: TRBJ2-2; v_gene: TRBV5-1; CDR3aa: CASSSTGDRVAGELFF; CDR3nt: TGCGCCAGCAGCTCAACAGGGGATCGCGTCGCCGGGGAGCTGTTTTTT
d_gene: -; abundance: many; j_gene: TRBJ2-4; v_gene: TRBV5-1; CDR3aa: CASSLGTNQNIQYF; CDR3nt: TGCGCCAGCAGCTTGGGGACAAACCAAAACATTCAGTACTTC
d_gene: TRBD1; abundance: few; j_gene: TRBJ2-7; v_gene: TRBV6-1; CDR3aa: CASSRGQLYEQYF; CDR3nt: TGTGCCAGCAGTAGGGGACAGTTATACGAGCAGTACTTC
d_gene: -; abundance: -; j_gene: TRBJ2-7; v_gene: TRBV6-1; CDR3aa: CASIRDTIYEQYF; CDR3nt: TGTGCCAGCATTAGGGACACAATCTACGAGCAGTACTTC
d_gene: -; abundance: few; j_gene: TRBJ1-2; v_gene: TRBV6-2/TRBV6-3; CDR3aa: CASSYVANYGYTF; CDR3nt: TGTGCCAGCAGTTATGTAGCTAACTATGGCTACACCTTC
d_gene: TRBD2; abundance: few; j_gene: TRBJ2-7; v_gene: TRBV10-2; CDR3aa: CASSLTSGHYEQYF; CDR3nt: TGCGCCAGCAGTTTGACTAGCGGGCATTACGAGCAGTACTTC
d_gene: TRBD2; abundance: medium-sized; j_gene: TRBJ2-1; v_gene: TRBV2; CDR3aa: CASRLLAGHNEQFF; CDR3nt: TGTGCCAGCAGGTTACTAGCGGGGCACAATGAGCAGTTCTTC
d_gene: -; abundance: -; j_gene: TRBJ1-6; v_gene: TRBV6-1; CDR3aa: CASSEDPGSPLHF; CDR3nt: TGTGCCAGCAGTGAGGACCCAGGTTCACCCCTCCACTTT
d_gene: TRBD2; abundance: many; j_gene: TRBJ2-1; v_gene: TRBV7-7; CDR3aa: CASSLLELAGGNEQFF; CDR3nt: TGTGCCAGCAGCTTATTAGAGTTAGCGGGAGGAAATGAGCAGTTCTTC